This TCR beta chain is drawn from a study of long-term antiretroviral therapy in people with HIV. The CDR3 totals 19 residues. Trimming removed 0 bases from V and 7 bases from J; junction bases left unmatched: 12. Germline loops: CDR1 LGHNA, CDR2 YSLEER. This was the immunoSEQ v3.0 assay at survey level. TCRdb's table, derived via immunoSEQ multiplex PCR, lists solely in-frame clones and lacks some. Of roughly 16,000 clones detected, just over 85% appear once; the ten largest clones hold 14% to 15%. Source: unsorted PBMCs, taken 2.3 years before starting antiretroviral therapy. The chain links TRBV4-3 to TRBJ2-2; 12 bases map to TRBD1. The TCR sequence derives from a woman in her 30s with HIV. CDR3 protein: CASSQETGTGGDWVGELFF. The CDR3 coding sequence is TGCGCCAGCAGCCAAGAAACCGGGACAGGGGGCGATTGGGTCGGGGAGCTGTTTTTT.